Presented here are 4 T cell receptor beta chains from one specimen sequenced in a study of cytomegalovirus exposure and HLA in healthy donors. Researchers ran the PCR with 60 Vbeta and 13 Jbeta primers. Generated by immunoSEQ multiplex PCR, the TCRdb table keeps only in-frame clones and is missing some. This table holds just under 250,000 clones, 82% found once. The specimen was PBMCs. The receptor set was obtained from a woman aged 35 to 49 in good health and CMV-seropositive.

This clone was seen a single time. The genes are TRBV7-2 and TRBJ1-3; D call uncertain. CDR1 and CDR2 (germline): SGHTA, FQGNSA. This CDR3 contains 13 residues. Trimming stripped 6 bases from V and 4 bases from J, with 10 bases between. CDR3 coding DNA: TGTGCCAGCAGGGCAAGAGGGGGAAACACCATATATTTT. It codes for CASRARGGNTIYF.

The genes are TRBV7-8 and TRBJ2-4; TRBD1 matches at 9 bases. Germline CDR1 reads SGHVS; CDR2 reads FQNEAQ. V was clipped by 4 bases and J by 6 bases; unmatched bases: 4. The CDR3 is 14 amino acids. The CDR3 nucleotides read TGTGCCAGCAGCTCCCGGGACAGGGTAAACATTCAGTACTTC. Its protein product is CASSSRDRVNIQYF.

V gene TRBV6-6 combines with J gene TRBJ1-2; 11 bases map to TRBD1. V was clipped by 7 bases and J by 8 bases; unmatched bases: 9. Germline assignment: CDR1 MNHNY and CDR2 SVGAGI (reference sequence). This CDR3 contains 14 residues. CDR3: CASNTGQGVQGYTF. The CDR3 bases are TGTGCCAGCAATACGGGACAGGGGGTTCAGGGCTACACCTTC.

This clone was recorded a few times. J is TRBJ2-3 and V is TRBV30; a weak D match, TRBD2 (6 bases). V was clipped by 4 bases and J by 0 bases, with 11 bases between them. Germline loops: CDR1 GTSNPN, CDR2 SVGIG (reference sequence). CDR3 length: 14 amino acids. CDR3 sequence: CAWTPGVSTDTQYF. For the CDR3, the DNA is TGTGCCTGGACTCCGGGGGTTAGCACAGATACGCAGTATTTT.